This TCR beta chain was recovered during a study of beta chain features in type 1 diabetes. Study-level findings and limits: Cells carrying high TCR expression could end up over-represented when cDNA is sequenced.

V lost 5 bases to trimming and J lost 7 bases, with 18 bases between them. Per the germline V gene, CDR1 is LNHDA and CDR2 is SQIVND (reference sequence). CDR3 size: 14 residues. Sequencing targeted expressed TCRB transcripts, as all isolated RNA had been reverse transcribed. An average roughly 3.5 million reads came from naive, central memory and regulatory T cell samples. Assay used: immunoSEQ multiplex PCR; TCRdb lists only in-frame clones, some missing. The data hold 300,000 to 350,000 clones, with around 19% observed a single time. This clone was seen more than once but under ten times. The antigen is not known. Using CD45RO/CCR7/CD25/CD127/CD95/CD27, CD4+ naive, central memory, regulatory and stem cell-like memory cells were sorted.

Sequences were obtained from naive CD4+ T cells from blood. The J gene is TRBJ2-7, the V gene TRBV19; D is possibly TRBD1 (6 bases). The source of this sequence is a young woman in good health. CDR3 region: CASSASQGGREQYF. The CDR3 DNA is TGTGCCAGTAGTGCCTCACAAGGGGGACGGGAGCAGTACTTC.